This TCR beta chain is from a study of spatial heterogeneity in lung cancer. Looking at the study overall: Detection consistently captured more beta-chain sequences than alpha-chain sequences. Study-level results: Tumor TCRs that were ubiquitous and expanded showed up in blood more at resection than follow-up.

A distinct unique molecular identifier was carried by each TCR cDNA molecule. Using its own MiXCR run on the 5' RACE reads, TCRdb lists one record per CDR3 protein. The sample holds 9,500 to 11,000 distinct CDR3 sequences; roughly a quarter are singletons and the top ten take roughly 33%. The germline V gene has CDR1 SGHTA and CDR2 FQGNSA. The CDR3 sequence is 14 residues long. V lost 0 bases and J lost 3, with 9 bases in between. Concerning this clonotype: Its antigen is not known.

Time point reported: sample taken at primary tumor resection. From tumor, nontumor lung or frozen PBMC, whole RNA was taken unsorted for sequencing. The donors comprised 60 to 85 untreated early-stage non-small cell lung cancer patients. This chain uses TRBV7-2 with TRBJ2-7; maybe TRBD2 (6 bases). The TCR comes from a female donor with early-stage non-small cell lung cancer. This specimen was PBMCs, taken at surgery. The CDR3: CASSLAGGNYEQYF. The CDR3, as DNA: TGTGCCAGCAGCTTAGCCGGCGGGAACTACGAGCAGTACTTC.